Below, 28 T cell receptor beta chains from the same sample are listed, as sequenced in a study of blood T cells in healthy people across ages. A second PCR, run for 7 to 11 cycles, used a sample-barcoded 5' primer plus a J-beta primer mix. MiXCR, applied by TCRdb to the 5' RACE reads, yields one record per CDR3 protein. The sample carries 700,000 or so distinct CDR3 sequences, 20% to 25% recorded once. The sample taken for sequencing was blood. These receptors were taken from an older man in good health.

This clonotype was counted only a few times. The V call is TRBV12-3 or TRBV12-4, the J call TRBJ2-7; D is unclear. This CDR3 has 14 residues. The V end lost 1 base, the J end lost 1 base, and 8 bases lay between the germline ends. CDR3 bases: TGTGCCAGCAGTTTAGGTCAGAGGTCCTACGAGCAGTACGTC. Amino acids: CASSLGQRSYEQYV.

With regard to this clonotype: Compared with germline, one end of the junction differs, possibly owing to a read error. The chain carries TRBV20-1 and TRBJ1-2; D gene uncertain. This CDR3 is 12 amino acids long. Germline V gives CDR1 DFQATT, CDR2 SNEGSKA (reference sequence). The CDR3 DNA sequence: TGCTGTGCAAAGCCGGCAGGCTATGGCTACACCTTC. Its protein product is CCAKPAGYGYTF.

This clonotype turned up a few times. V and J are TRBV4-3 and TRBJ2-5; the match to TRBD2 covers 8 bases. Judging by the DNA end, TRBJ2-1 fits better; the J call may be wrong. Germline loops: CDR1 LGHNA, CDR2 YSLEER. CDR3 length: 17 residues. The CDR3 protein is CASSQGRAGVVRNEQFF. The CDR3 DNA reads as TGCGCCAGCAGCCAAGGCCGAGCGGGAGTGGTGAGGAATGAGCAGTTCTTC.

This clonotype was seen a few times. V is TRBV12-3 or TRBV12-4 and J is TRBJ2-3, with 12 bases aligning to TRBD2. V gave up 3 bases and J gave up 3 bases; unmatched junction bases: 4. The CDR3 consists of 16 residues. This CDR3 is CASSFSSGRGTDTQYF. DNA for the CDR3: TGTGCCAGCAGTTTCTCTAGCGGGAGGGGTACAGATACGCAGTATTTT.

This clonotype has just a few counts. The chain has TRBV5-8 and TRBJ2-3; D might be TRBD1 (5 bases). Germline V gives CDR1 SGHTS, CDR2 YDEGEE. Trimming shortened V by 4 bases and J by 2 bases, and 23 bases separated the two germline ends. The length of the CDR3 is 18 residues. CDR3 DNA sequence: TGTGCCAGCAGCCCCCTCCTGATCACAGGAAGCTCCACAGATACGCAGTATTTT. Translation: CASSPLLITGSSTDTQYF. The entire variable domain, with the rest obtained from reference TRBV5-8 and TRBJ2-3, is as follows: EAGVTQSPTHLIKTRGQQATLRCSPISGHTSVYWYQQALGLGLQFLLWYDEGEERNRGNFPPRFSGRQFPNYSSELNVNALELEDSALYLCASSPLLITGSSTDTQYFGPGTRLTVL.

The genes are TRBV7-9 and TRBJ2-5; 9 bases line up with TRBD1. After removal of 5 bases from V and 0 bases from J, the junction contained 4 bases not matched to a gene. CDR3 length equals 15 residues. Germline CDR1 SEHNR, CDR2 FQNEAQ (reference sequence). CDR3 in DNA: TGTGCCAGCAGCCGGGACAGGGTCGACCAAGAGACCCAGTACTTC. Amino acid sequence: CASSRDRVDQETQYF.

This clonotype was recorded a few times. The CDR3 nucleotides are TGTGCCAGCAGTTCGGTGACCCGATCCCCTTATGGCTACACCTTC. Its protein is CASSSVTRSPYGYTF. The gene calls are TRBV6-5 and TRBJ1-2; D remains unclear. Germline V gives CDR1 MNHEY, CDR2 SVGAGI. Between the trimmed V and J ends, which lost 4 bases and 5 bases, there was a span of 17 bases. The CDR3 contains 15 residues.

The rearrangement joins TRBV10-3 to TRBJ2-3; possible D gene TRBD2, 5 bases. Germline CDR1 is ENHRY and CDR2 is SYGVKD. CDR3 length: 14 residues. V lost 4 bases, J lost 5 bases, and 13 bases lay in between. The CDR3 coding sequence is TGTGCCATCAGTGCGGGAATAGCAGGAGATACGCAGTATTTT. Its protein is CAISAGIAGDTQYF.

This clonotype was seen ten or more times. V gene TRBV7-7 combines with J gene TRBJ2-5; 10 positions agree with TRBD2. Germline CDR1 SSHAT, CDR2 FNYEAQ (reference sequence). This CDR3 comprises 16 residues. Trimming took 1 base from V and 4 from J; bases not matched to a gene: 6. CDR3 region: CASSLGLAGVGETQYF. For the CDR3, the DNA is TGTGCCAGCAGCTTAGGTCTAGCGGGAGTTGGAGAGACCCAGTACTTC.

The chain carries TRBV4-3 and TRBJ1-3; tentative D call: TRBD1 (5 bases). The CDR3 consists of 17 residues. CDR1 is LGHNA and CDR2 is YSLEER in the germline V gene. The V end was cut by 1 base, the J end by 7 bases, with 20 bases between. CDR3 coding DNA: TGCGCCAGCAGCCAAGGTGTGGCGGCCGGGGGTTACAACACCATATATTTT. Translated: CASSQGVAAGGYNTIYF.

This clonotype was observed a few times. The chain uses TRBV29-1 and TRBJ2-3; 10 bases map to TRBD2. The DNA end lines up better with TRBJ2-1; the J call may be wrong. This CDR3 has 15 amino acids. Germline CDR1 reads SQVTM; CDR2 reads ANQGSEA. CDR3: CSANLLAGVSNEQFF. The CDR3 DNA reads TGCAGCGCCAACCTCCTAGCGGGAGTTTCGAATGAGCAGTTCTTC.

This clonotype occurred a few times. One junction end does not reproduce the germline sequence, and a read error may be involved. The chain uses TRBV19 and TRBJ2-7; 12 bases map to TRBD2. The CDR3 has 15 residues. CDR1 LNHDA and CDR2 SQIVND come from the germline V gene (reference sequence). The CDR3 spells CVSSMTSGGEYEQYF. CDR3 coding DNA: TGTGTCAGTAGTATGACTAGCGGGGGTGAGTACGAGCAGTACTTC.

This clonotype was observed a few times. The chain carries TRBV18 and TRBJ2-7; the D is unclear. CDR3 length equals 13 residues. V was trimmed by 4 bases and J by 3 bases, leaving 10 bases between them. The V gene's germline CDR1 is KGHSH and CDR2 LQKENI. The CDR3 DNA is TGTGCCAGCTCACTCCACGACGGCTACGAGCAGTACTTC. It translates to CASSLHDGYEQYF.

In DNA form, the CDR3 reads TGTGCCAGCTCATCTCCTCCCAGGGCTACCACCTTC. It codes for CASSSPPRATTF. The chain combines TRBV18 with TRBJ1-2, with a weak D call TRBD1 (5 bases). The CDR3 is 12 amino acids. V shed 5 bases and J shed 13 bases, with 17 bases lying between them. Germline CDR1 and CDR2: KGHSH and LQKENI.

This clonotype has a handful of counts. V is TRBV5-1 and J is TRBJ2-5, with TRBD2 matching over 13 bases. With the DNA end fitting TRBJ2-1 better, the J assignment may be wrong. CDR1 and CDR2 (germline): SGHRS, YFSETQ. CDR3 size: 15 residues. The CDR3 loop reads CASSVTSGGPNEQFF. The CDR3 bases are TGCGCCAGCAGCGTGACTAGCGGGGGGCCCAATGAGCAGTTCTTC.

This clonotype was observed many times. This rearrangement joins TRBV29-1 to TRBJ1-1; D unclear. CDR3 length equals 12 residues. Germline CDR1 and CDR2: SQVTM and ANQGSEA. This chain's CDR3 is CSWADLNTEAFF. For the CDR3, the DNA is TGCAGTTGGGCGGACCTGAACACTGAAGCTTTCTTT.

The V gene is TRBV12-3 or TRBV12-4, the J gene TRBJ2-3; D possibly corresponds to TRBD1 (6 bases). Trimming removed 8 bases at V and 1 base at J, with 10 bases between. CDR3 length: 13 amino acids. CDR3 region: CASRKGGTDTQYF. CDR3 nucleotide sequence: TGTGCCAGCCGGAAGGGGGGCACAGATACGCAGTATTTT.

CDR3 sequence: CATKSGLETQYF. In DNA, the CDR3 is TGTGCCACGAAATCGGGTCTAGAGACCCAGTACTTC. This chain joins TRBV10-3 and TRBJ2-5; D is undetermined. Trimming removed 10 bases from V and 4 bases from J, with 13 bases in between. Germline assignment: CDR1 ENHRY and CDR2 SYGVKD. The CDR3 consists of 12 residues.

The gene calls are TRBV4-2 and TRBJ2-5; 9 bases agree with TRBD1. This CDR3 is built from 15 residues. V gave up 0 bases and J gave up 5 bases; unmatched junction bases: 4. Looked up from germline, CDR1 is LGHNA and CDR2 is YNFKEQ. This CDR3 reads CASSQETGGRETQYF. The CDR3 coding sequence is TGTGCCAGCAGCCAAGAGACAGGGGGGCGGGAGACCCAGTACTTC.

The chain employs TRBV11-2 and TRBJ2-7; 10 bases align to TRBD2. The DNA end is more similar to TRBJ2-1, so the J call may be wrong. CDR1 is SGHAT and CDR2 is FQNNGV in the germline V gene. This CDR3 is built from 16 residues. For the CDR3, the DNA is TGTGCCAGCAGCTTAAATCTAGCGGGAGCCGGGAGTGAGCAGTTCTTC. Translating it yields CASSLNLAGAGSEQFF.

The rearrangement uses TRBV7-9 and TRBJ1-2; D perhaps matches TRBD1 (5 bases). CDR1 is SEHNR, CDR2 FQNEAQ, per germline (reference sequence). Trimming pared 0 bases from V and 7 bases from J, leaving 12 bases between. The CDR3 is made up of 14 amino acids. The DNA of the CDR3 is TGTGCCAGCAGCTTAGCGCGCAGGGAAAGTGGCTACACCTTC. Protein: CASSLARRESGYTF.

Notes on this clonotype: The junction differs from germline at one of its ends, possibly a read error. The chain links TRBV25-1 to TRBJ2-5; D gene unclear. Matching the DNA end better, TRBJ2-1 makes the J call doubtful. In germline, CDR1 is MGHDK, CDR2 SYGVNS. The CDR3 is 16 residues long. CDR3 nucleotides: TGTGCCAGCAGTGACCCGCGATCTGTGGCCTACAATGTGCAGTTCTTC. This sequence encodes CASSDPRSVAYNVQFF.

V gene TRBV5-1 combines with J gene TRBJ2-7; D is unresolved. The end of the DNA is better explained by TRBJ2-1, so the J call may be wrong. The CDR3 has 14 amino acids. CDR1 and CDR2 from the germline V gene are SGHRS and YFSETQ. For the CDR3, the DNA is TGCGCCAGCAGCTTGGTAGTACAGACGTATGAGCAGTTCTTC. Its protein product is CASSLVVQTYEQFF.

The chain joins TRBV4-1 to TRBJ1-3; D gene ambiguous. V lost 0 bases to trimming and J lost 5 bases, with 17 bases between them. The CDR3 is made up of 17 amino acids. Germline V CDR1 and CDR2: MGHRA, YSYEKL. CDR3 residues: CASSQDLTRVLRNTIYF. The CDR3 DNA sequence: TGCGCCAGCAGCCAAGATCTGACAAGGGTTCTGCGAAACACCATATATTTT.

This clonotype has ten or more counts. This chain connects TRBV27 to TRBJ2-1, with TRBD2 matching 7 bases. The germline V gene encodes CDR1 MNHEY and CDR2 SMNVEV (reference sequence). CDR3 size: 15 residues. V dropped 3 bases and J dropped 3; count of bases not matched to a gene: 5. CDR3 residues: CASSFRLAGYNEQFF. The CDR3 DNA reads TGTGCCAGCAGTTTCCGACTAGCTGGCTACAATGAGCAGTTCTTC.

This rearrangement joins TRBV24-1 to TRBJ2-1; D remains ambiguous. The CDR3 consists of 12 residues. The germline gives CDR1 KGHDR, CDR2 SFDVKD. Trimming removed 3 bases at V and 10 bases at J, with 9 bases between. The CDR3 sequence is CATSDTTSEQFF. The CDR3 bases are TGTGCCACCAGTGATACCACCTCCGAGCAGTTCTTC.

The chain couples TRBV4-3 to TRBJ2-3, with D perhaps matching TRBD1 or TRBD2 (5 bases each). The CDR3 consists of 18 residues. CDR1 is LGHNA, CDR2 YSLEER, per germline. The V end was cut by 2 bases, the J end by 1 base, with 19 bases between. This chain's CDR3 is CASSQRNSGTGRTDTQYF. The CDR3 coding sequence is TGCGCCAGCAGCCAACGCAATTCAGGGACGGGGCGCACAGATACGCAGTATTTT.

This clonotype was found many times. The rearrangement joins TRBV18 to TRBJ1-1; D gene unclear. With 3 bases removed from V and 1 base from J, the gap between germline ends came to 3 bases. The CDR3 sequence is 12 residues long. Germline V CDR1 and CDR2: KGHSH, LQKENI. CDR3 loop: CASSPKNTEAFF. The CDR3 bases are TGTGCCAGCTCACCGAAGAACACTGAAGCTTTCTTT.